This T cell receptor beta chain was retrieved from a study of blood T cell repertoires in COVID-19. Only in-frame clones appear in the TCRdb table, and some are missing; sequencing was by immunoSEQ multiplex PCR. The repertoire holds about 140,000 clones, with roughly 82% as singletons. There are 16 residues in the CDR3. Trimming left V 6 bases short and J 2 bases short, with 17 bases between. Germline V gene lookup returns CDR1 MDHEN and CDR2 SYDVKM. This clone was observed a single time. What was sequenced was peripheral blood. The chain uses TRBV28 and TRBJ1-5; the D gene is possibly TRBD1 (5 bases). The TCR originated in a human donor in a cohort sampled during active COVID-19. For the CDR3, the DNA is TGTGCCAGCAGGTCTTCAGGGACTGGGGGCAATCAGCCCCAGCATTTT. As protein: CASRSSGTGGNQPQHF.